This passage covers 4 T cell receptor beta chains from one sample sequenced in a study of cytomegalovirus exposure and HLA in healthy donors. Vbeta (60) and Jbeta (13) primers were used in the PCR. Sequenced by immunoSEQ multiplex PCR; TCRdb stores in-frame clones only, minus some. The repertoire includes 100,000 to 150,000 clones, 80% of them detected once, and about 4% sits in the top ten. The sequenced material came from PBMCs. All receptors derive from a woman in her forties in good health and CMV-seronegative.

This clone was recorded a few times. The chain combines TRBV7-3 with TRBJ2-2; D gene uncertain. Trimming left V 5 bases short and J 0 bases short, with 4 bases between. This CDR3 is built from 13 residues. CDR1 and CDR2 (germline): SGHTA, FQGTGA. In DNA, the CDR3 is TGTGCCAGCAGCAACACGAACACCGGGGAGCTGTTTTTT. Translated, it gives CASSNTNTGELFF. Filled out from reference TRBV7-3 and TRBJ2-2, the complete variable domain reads GAGVSQTPSNKVTEKGKYVELRCDPISGHTALYWYRQSLGQGPEFLIYFQGTGAADDSGLPNDRFFAVRPEGSVSTLKIQRTERGDSAVYLCASSNTNTGELFFGEGSRLTVL.

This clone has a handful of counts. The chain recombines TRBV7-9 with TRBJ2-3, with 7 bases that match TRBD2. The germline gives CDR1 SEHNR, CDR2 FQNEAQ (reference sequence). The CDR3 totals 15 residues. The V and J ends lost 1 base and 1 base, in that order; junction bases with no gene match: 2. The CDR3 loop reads CASSLGGGRTDTQYF. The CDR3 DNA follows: TGTGCCAGCAGCTTAGGCGGGGGACGCACAGATACGCAGTATTTT.

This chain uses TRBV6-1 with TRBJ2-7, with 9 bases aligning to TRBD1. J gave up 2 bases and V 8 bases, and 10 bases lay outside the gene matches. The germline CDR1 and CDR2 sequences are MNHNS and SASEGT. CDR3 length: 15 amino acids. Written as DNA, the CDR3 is TGTGCCAGCCTGCCGGGTGGGACAGGGACCTACGAGCAGTACTTC. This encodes CASLPGGTGTYEQYF.

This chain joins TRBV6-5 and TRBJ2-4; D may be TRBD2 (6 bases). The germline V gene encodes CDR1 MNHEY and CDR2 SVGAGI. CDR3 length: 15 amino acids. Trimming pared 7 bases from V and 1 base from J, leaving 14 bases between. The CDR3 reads CASKDGSGAKNIQYF. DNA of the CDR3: TGTGCCAGCAAAGACGGGAGTGGGGCCAAAAACATTCAGTACTTC.